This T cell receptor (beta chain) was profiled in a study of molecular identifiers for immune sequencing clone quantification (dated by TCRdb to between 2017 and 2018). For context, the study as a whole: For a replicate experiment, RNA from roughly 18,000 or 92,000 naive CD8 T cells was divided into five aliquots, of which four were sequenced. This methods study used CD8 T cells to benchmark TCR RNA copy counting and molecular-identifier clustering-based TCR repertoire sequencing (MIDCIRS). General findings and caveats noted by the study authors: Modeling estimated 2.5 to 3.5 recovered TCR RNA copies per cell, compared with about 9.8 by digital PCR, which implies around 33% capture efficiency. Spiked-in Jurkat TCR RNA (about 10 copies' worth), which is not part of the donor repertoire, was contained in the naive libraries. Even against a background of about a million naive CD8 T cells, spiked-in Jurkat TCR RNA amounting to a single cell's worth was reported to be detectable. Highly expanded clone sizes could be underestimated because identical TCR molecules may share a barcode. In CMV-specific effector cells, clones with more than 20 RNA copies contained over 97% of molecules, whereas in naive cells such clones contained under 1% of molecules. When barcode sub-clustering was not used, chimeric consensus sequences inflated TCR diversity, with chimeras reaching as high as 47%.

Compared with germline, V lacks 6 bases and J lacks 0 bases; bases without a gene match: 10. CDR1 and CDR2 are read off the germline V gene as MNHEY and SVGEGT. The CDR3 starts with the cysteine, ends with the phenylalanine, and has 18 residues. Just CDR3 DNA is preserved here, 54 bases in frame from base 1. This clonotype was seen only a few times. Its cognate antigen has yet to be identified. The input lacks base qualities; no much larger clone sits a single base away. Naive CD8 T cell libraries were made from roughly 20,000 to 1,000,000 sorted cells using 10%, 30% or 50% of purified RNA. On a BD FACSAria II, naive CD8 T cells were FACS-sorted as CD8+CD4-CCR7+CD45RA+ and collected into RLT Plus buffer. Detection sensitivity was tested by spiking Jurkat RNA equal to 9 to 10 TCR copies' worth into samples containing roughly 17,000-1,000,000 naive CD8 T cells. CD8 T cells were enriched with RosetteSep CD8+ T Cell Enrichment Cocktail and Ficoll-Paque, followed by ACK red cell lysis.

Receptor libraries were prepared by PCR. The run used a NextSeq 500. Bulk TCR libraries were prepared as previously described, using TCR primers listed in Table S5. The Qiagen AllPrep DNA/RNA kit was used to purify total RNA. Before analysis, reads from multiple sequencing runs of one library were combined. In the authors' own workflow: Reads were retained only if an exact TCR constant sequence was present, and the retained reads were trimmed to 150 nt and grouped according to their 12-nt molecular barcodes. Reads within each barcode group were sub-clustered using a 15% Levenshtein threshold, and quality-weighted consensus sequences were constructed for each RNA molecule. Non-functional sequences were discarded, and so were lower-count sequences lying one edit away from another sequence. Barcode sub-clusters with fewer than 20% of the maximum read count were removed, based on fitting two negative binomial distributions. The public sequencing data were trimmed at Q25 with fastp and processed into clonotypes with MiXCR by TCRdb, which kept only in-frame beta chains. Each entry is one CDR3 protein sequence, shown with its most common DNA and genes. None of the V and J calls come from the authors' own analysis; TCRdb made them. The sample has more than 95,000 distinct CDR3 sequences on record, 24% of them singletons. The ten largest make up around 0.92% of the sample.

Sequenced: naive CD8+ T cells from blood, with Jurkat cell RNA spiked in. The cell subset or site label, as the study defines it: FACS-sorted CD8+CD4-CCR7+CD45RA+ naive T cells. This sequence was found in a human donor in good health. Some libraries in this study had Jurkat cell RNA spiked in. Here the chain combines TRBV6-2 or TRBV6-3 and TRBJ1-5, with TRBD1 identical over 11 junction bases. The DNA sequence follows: TGTGCCAGCAGGTACCTTGGACAGGGGGCGTATAGCAATCAGCCCCAGCATTTT. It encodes CASRYLGQGAYSNQPQHF.